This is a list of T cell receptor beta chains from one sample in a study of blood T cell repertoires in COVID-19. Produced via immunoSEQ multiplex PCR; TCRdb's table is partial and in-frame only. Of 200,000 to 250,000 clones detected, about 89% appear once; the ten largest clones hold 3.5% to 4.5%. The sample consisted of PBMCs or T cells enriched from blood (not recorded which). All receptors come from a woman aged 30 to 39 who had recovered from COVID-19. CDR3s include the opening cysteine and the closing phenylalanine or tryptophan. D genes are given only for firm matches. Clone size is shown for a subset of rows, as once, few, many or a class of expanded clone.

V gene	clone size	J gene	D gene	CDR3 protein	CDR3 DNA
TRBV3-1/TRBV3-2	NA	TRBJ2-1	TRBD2	CASSQELADSYNEQFF	TGTGCCAGCAGCCAAGAACTAGCGGATTCCTACAATGAGCAGTTCTTC
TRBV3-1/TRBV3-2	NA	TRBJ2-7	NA	CASSRWGGQDSFEQYF	TGTGCCAGCAGCCGATGGGGGGGCCAGGATTCCTTCGAGCAGTACTTC
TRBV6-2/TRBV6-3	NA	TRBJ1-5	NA	CASSSGAKIQPQHF	TGTGCCAGCAGCTCAGGGGCGAAGATTCAGCCCCAGCATTTT
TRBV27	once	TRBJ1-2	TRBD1	CASLGGQDYGYTF	TGTGCCAGCCTGGGAGGACAGGACTATGGCTACACCTTC
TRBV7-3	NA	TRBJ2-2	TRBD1	CASRRTGRNTGELFF	TGTGCCAGCAGAAGGACAGGCCGGAACACCGGGGAGCTGTTTTTT
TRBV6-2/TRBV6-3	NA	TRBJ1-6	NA	CASSKTGNDNSPLHF	TGTGCCAGCAGCAAAACAGGGAACGATAATTCACCCCTCCACTTT
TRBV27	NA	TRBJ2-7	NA	CASSSGRSYEQYF	TGTGCCAGCAGTTCCGGTCGTTCCTACGAGCAGTACTTC
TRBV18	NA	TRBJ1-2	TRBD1	CASRQGPNYGYTF	TGTGCCAGCAGACAGGGACCCAACTATGGCTACACCTTC
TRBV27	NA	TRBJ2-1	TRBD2	CASSFPGTSGPYNEQFF	TGTGCCAGCAGTTTCCCGGGGACTAGCGGGCCCTACAATGAGCAGTTCTTC
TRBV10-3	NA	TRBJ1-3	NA	CAISEEGDDANTIYF	TGTGCCATCAGTGAAGAAGGAGACGATGCAAACACCATATATTTT
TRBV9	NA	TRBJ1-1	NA	CASSPLSNTEAFF	TGTGCCAGCAGCCCCCTATCGAACACTGAAGCTTTCTTT
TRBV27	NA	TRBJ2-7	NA	CASSLQGMISYEQYF	TGTGCCAGCAGTTTGCAGGGTATGATCTCCTACGAGCAGTACTTC
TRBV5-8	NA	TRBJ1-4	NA	CASSPAWGGEKLFF	TGTGCCAGCAGCCCCGCGTGGGGCGGAGAAAAACTGTTTTTT
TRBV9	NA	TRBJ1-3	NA	CASSVAQGSSGNTIYF	TGTGCCAGCAGCGTAGCACAGGGAAGCTCTGGAAACACCATATATTTT
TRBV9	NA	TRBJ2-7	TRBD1	CASSVERDSLWEQYF	TGTGCCAGCAGCGTAGAGAGGGACAGTTTGTGGGAGCAGTACTTC
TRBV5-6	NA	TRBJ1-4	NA	CASSRRQMRREKLFF	TGTGCCAGCAGCCGGCGACAGATGCGTCGTGAAAAACTGTTTTTT
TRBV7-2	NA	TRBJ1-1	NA	CASSLELHGGGEAFF	TGTGCCAGCAGCTTAGAGCTTCACGGGGGTGGGGAAGCTTTCTTT
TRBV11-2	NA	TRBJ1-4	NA	CASSLGSAYEKLFF	TGTGCCAGCAGCCTCGGCAGCGCCTATGAAAAACTGTTTTTT
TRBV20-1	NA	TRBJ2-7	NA	CSASMGGSSYEQYF	TGCAGTGCTAGTATGGGGGGATCCTCCTACGAGCAGTACTTC
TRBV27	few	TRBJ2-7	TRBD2	CASRAGYAGGYEQYF	TGTGCCAGCAGGGCAGGGTATGCGGGAGGCTACGAGCAGTACTTC
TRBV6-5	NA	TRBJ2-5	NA	CASSQTRRRQETQYF	TGTGCCAGCAGTCAGACCAGGCGTCGACAAGAGACCCAGTACTTC
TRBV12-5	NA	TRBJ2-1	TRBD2	CASGLGLAGGGEQFF	TGTGCTAGTGGTTTGGGACTAGCGGGAGGGGGTGAGCAGTTCTTC
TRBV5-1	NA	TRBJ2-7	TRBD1	CASSLPGQTYEQYF	TGCGCCAGCAGCTTGCCGGGACAGACCTACGAGCAGTACTTC
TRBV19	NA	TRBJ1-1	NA	CASSGQTYTEAFF	TGTGCCAGTAGTGGACAGACCTACACTGAAGCTTTCTTT
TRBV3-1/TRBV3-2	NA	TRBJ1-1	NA	CASSQTPDSKAFF	TGTGCCAGCAGCCAGACGCCGGACAGTAAAGCTTTCTTT
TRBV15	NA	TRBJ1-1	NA	CATSRDRGTTEAFF	TGTGCCACCAGCAGAGATAGAGGTACCACTGAAGCTTTCTTT
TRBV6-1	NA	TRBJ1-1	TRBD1	CASSEWSGHRGRTEAFF	TGTGCCAGCAGTGAATGGAGTGGGCACAGGGGTAGAACTGAAGCTTTCTTT
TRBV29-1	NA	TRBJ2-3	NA	CSVVVTSTDTQYF	TGCAGCGTTGTCGTTACTAGCACAGATACGCAGTATTTT
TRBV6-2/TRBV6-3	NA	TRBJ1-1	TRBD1	CASSYGSGPWTGEMNTEAFF	TGTGCCAGCAGTTATGGTTCAGGTCCTTGGACAGGGGAGATGAACACTGAAGCTTTCTTT
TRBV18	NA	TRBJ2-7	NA	CASSPPESYEQYF	TGTGCCAGCTCACCACCTGAGTCCTACGAGCAGTACTTC
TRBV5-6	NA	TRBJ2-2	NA	CASSWGRETGELFF	TGTGCCAGCAGCTGGGGTCGGGAGACAGGGGAGCTGTTTTTT
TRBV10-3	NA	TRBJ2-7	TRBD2	CAIGTSNEQYF	TGTGCCATCGGGACTAGCAACGAGCAGTACTTC
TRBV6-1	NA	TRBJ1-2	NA	CASSETYPGLIGGYTF	TGTGCCAGCAGTGAAACTTATCCAGGGCTAATAGGGGGCTACACCTTC
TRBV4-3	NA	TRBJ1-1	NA	CASSQGGVRRGTEAFF	TGCGCCAGCAGCCAAGGCGGGGTCAGGAGGGGCACTGAAGCTTTCTTT
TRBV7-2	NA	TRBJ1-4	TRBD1	CASSPGGRDRGRKLFF	TGTGCCAGCAGCCCCGGGGGGAGGGACAGGGGGCGGAAACTGTTTTTT
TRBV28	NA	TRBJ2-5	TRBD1	CASKGDRVQETQYF	TGTGCCAGCAAGGGGGACAGGGTTCAAGAGACCCAGTACTTC
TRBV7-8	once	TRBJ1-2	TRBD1	CASSTGDRGQDGYTF	TGTGCCAGCAGCACCGGGGACAGGGGGCAGGATGGCTACACCTTC
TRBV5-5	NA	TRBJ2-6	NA	CASSSGSGANVLTF	TGTGCCAGCAGCTCGGGATCTGGGGCCAACGTCCTGACTTTC
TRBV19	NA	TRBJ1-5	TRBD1	CASRSGQGGNQPQHF	TGTGCCAGTCGATCAGGACAGGGGGGCAATCAGCCCCAGCATTTT
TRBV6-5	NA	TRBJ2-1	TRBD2	CASSPGTSGSYEQFF	TGTGCCAGCAGCCCCGGGACTAGCGGGAGCTATGAGCAGTTCTTC
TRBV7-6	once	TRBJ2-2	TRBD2	CASSSPSGRGTGELFF	TGTGCCAGCAGCTCCCCTAGCGGGAGGGGCACCGGGGAGCTGTTTTTT
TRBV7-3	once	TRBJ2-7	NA	CASSPNTNYEQYF	TGTGCCAGCAGCCCTAATACTAACTACGAGCAGTACTTC
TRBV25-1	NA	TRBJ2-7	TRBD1	CATWTGTTYEQYF	TGTGCCACCTGGACAGGGACCACCTACGAGCAGTACTTC
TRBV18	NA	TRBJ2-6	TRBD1	CASSPPVRGPAGANVLTF	TGTGCCAGCTCACCACCGGTTAGGGGGCCGGCCGGGGCCAACGTCCTGACTTTC
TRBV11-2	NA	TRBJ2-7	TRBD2	CASSLGTSGKNNPYEQYF	TGTGCCAGCAGCTTAGGGACTAGCGGGAAGAACAATCCCTACGAGCAGTACTTC
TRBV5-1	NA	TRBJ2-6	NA	CASSLQGSRPSGANVLTF	TGCGCCAGCAGCTTACAGGGAAGTAGGCCCTCTGGGGCCAACGTCCTGACTTTC
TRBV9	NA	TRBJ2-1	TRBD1	CASSVAGGNEQFF	TGTGCCAGCAGCGTAGCAGGGGGCAATGAGCAGTTCTTC
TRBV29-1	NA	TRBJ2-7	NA	CSVAPGRALEQYF	TGCAGCGTTGCCCCCGGGCGGGCCCTCGAGCAGTACTTC
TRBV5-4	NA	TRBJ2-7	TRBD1	CASSPGTGMFYEQYF	TGTGCCAGCAGCCCCGGGACAGGGATGTTCTACGAGCAGTACTTC
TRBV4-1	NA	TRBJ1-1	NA	CASSQTEAFEAFF	TGCGCCAGCAGCCAGACAGAGGCCTTTGAAGCTTTCTTT
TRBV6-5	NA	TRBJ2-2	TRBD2	CASSYSAGASGGELFF	TGTGCCAGCAGTTATTCAGCGGGAGCAAGTGGCGGGGAGCTGTTTTTT
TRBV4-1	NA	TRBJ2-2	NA	CASSPLVGGLRELFF	TGCGCCAGCAGCCCTTTAGTGGGGGGTTTGAGGGAGCTGTTTTTT
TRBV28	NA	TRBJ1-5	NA	CASHPRIIAGIGQPQHF	TGTGCCAGCCACCCGCGGATTATAGCAGGGATAGGCCAGCCCCAGCATTTT
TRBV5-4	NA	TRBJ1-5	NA	CASSLGGGSNQPQHF	TGTGCCAGCAGCTTGGGGGGGGGTAGCAATCAGCCCCAGCATTTT